The 29 T cell receptor beta chains below all came from one sample that was sequenced in a study of blood T cell repertoires in COVID-19. Using immunoSEQ multiplex PCR, the repertoire was profiled, and TCRdb retains in-frame clones only, with some absent. The sample comprises about 460,000 clones, 70% to 90% of which are singletons, and approximately 8% rests with the top ten. What was sequenced was PBMCs or T cells enriched from blood (not recorded which). The receptor source for this set is a woman aged 60-70 years who had recovered from COVID-19.

This chain connects TRBV9 to TRBJ2-7; 12 nucleotides agree with TRBD1. The CDR3 contains 14 residues. V dropped 5 bases and J dropped 7; count of bases not matched to a gene: 7. Per the germline V gene, CDR1 is SGDLS and CDR2 is YYNGEE. For the CDR3, the DNA is TGTGCCAGCAGTAGCGGGACAGGGGGCCGGGAGCAGTACTTC. It encodes CASSSGTGGREQYF.

The rearrangement links TRBV6-5 to TRBJ1-2; possibly TRBD1 for D (5 bases). V was pared by 2 bases and J by 0 bases, with 13 bases between. This CDR3 contains 16 residues. Per the germline V gene, CDR1 is MNHEY and CDR2 is SVGAGI. The chain's CDR3 is CASSYLVKTANYGYTF. The CDR3 nucleotides read TGTGCCAGCAGTTACCTTGTAAAGACAGCTAACTATGGCTACACCTTC.

Here the CDR3 reads CASSRGPRLRNTEAFF. The CDR3 region has the DNA TGTGCCAGCAGCAGGGGACCCAGACTCCGGAACACTGAAGCTTTCTTT. The chain employs TRBV2 and TRBJ1-1, with D perhaps matching TRBD1 (6 bases). CDR1 SNHLY and CDR2 FYNNEI come from the germline V gene. Trimming removed 6 bases from V and 1 base from J, with 18 bases in between. This CDR3 is built from 16 residues.

The chain recombines TRBV5-1 with TRBJ2-3; D is possibly TRBD2 (5 bases). The CDR3 contains 15 residues. CDR1 and CDR2 from the germline V gene are SGHRS and YFSETQ. With 5 bases removed from V and 0 bases from J, the gap between germline ends came to 13 bases. The CDR3 DNA follows: TGCGCCAGCAGTCCTCGGACGGGGAGCACAGATACGCAGTATTTT. Translated: CASSPRTGSTDTQYF.

In its sample, this clone was seen once. The chain couples TRBV19 to TRBJ2-3; tentative D call: TRBD2 (6 bases). V gave up 6 bases and J gave up 0 bases, with 13 bases separating them. The CDR3 is made up of 15 amino acids. Germline CDR1 LNHDA, CDR2 SQIVND (reference sequence). CDR3 sequence: CASSLPGASTDTQYF. The DNA for the CDR3 is TGTGCCAGTAGCCTTCCGGGAGCTAGCACAGATACGCAGTATTTT.

This chain links TRBV9 with TRBJ2-1; 7 bases fit TRBD2. The germline V gene has CDR1 SGDLS and CDR2 YYNGEE. With V trimmed by 6 bases and J by 0 bases, 9 bases remained unmatched. This CDR3 is built from 16 residues. The CDR3 nucleotides read TGTGCCAGCACCCAGAGCGGGGCGGACTCCTACAATGAGCAGTTCTTC. Its translation: CASTQSGADSYNEQFF.

V and J are TRBV18 and TRBJ1-4, with D possibly matching TRBD1 (6 bases). The ends were cut back, 1 base at V and 0 bases at J, with 9 bases in the middle. This CDR3 region has 16 residues. Germline V CDR1 and CDR2: KGHSH, LQKENI. CDR3 loop: CASSPQTGSTNEKLFF. DNA of the CDR3: TGTGCCAGCTCACCACAGACAGGTTCAACTAATGAAAAACTGTTTTTT.

The chain combines TRBV3-1 (or the pseudogene TRBV3-2) with TRBJ2-3; 11 nucleotides line up with TRBD2. J lost 2 bases, V lost 4 bases, and 5 bases had no gene match. Germline V CDR1 and CDR2: LGHDT, YNNKEL (reference sequence). The CDR3 spans 16 residues. CDR3: CASSLRTSGLTDTQYF. CDR3 DNA: TGTGCCAGCAGCCTCCGGACTAGCGGGCTCACAGATACGCAGTATTTT.

The CDR3, as DNA: TGTGCCAGCAGCTTGTGGGGACAGGGTAAGGGCTACACCTTC. Translation gives CASSLWGQGKGYTF. The V and J genes are TRBV5-4 and TRBJ1-2, with TRBD1 identical over 9 bases. The V gene end was trimmed by 1 base and the J gene end by 8 bases; junction bases not matched to a gene: 6. Looked up from germline, CDR1 is SGHNT and CDR2 is YYREEE (reference sequence). This CDR3 is 14 amino acids long. Full variable domain (remainder filled in from reference TRBV5-4 and TRBJ1-2): ETGVTQSPTHLIKTRGQQVTLRCSSQSGHNTVSWYQQALGQGPQFIFQYYREEENGRGNFPPRFSGLQFPNYSSELNVNALELDDSALYLCASSLWGQGKGYTFGSGTRLTVV.

The chain employs TRBV2 and TRBJ1-2; TRBD1 might be the D (6 bases). The CDR3 covers 12 residues. Germline CDR1 is SNHLY and CDR2 is FYNNEI. V was pared by 8 bases and J by 5 bases, with 12 bases between. The CDR3 nucleotides are TGTGCCAGCGGAACACAGGGTTATGGCTACACCTTC. Its translation: CASGTQGYGYTF.

The chain carries TRBV10-2 and TRBJ2-7; D may be TRBD1 (5 bases). CDR3 length: 13 amino acids. The V gene lost 6 bases and the J gene lost 1 base, with 10 bases spanning the gap. Germline V lookup: CDR1 WSHSY, CDR2 SAAADI. CDR3 nucleotides: TGCGCCAGCAGCACAGGTTGGTCCTACGAGCAGTACGTC. Translated, it gives CASSTGWSYEQYV.

This chain uses TRBV5-1 with TRBJ2-5; TRBD2 agrees at 11 bases. This CDR3 is 15 amino acids long. Per germline, CDR1 SGHRS and CDR2 YFSETQ. V was clipped by 4 bases and J by 4 bases; unmatched bases: 6. The CDR3 DNA follows: TGCGCCAGCAGCATAGCCGGGACTAGCGGAGAGACCCAGTACTTC. It is translated as CASSIAGTSGETQYF.

This clone has only one observation. The same CDR3 also results from other DNA sequences found in this sample. The chain combines TRBV5-6 with TRBJ1-5; TRBD1 might be the D (6 bases). This CDR3 contains 14 residues. Germline lookup yields CDR1 SGHDT and CDR2 YYEEEE. Trimming left V 0 bases short and J 4 bases short, with 8 bases between. This CDR3 reads CASSLGTGNQPQHF. The DNA of the CDR3 is TGTGCCAGCAGCTTGGGTACAGGGAATCAGCCCCAGCATTTT.

This clone was counted only a few times. The chain carries TRBV9 and TRBJ1-3; D ambiguous. Germline CDR1 is SGDLS and CDR2 is YYNGEE. CDR3 length: 16 amino acids. V shed 0 bases and J shed 3 bases, with 13 bases lying between them. The CDR3 DNA reads as TGTGCCAGCAGCGTAGGTGGGAGGGCAGGTGGAAACACCATATATTTT. Translation: CASSVGGRAGGNTIYF.

The chain uses TRBV6-1 and TRBJ2-2; possibly TRBD1 for D (6 bases). This CDR3 is 15 amino acids long. V was clipped by 5 bases and J by 1 base, with 11 bases between them. Germline V gene data show CDR1 as MNHNS and CDR2 as SASEGT. The CDR3 protein is CASSQGTMNTGELFF. CDR3 in DNA: TGTGCCAGCAGTCAGGGGACCATGAACACCGGGGAGCTGTTTTTT.

Worth noting for this clone: This CDR3 is also generated by other DNA sequences in the sample. CDR3: CSARRDTEAFF. The CDR3 coding sequence is TGCAGTGCTAGACGTGACACTGAAGCTTTCTTT. This chain joins TRBV20-1 and TRBJ1-1, with no clear D. The CDR3 extends over 11 amino acids. CDR1 and CDR2 (germline): DFQATT, SNEGSKA (reference sequence). V was shortened by 2 bases and J by 3 bases, with 4 bases between the two germline ends.

The chain employs TRBV5-1 and TRBJ2-1; D perhaps matches TRBD2 (5 bases). With 2 bases removed from V and 5 bases from J, the gap between germline ends came to 14 bases. CDR3 size: 15 residues. In germline, CDR1 is SGHRS, CDR2 YFSETQ. The DNA for the CDR3 is TGCGCCAGCAGCTTCAGGTGGCGGGCTAACAATGAGCAGTTCTTC. As protein: CASSFRWRANNEQFF.

The chain joins TRBV10-1 to TRBJ2-7, with a tentative D call TRBD1 (7 bases). Germline-derived CDR1 and CDR2 are WNHNN and SYGVQD (reference sequence). The CDR3 is made up of 14 amino acids. V was pared by 6 bases and J by 1 base, with 13 bases between. The CDR3 region has the DNA TGCGCCAGCAGGGGCAGGGGGGTATCCTACGAGCAGTACGTC. Amino acid sequence: CASRGRGVSYEQYV.

This clone showed up just once. This chain connects TRBV6-4 to TRBJ1-2; a weak D match, TRBD1 (5 bases). The CDR3 consists of 14 residues. CDR1 and CDR2 (germline): MRHNA, SNTAGT. Trimming shortened V by 3 bases and J by 2 bases, and 10 bases separated the two germline ends. CDR3 sequence reads: CASSEFRGNYGYTF. CDR3 DNA: TGTGCCAGCAGTGAATTTCGGGGGAACTATGGCTACACCTTC.

The chain has TRBV12-3 or TRBV12-4 and TRBJ1-1; D is uncertain. This CDR3 comprises 11 residues. Trimming removed 1 base from V and 9 bases from J, with 6 bases in between. CDR3: CASSLGLKAFF. DNA for the CDR3: TGTGCCAGCAGTTTAGGTCTTAAAGCTTTCTTT.

This chain connects TRBV5-1 to TRBJ2-4; maybe TRBD2 (6 bases). CDR3 length equals 18 residues. The V gene's germline CDR1 is SGHRS and CDR2 YFSETQ. V was trimmed by 0 bases and J by 3 bases, leaving 19 bases between them. CDR3 amino acids: CASSLGVAGKEGKNIQYF. CDR3 DNA: TGCGCCAGCAGCTTGGGGGTCGCGGGAAAAGAGGGCAAAAACATTCAGTACTTC.

Concerning this clone: The sample contains more than one DNA sequence encoding this CDR3. This chain links TRBV5-1 with TRBJ1-5; the D gene is possibly TRBD1 (5 bases). This CDR3 region has 14 residues. CDR1 and CDR2 from the germline V gene are SGHRS and YFSETQ. The V end was cut by 3 bases, the J end by 3 bases, with 10 bases between. CDR3: CASSSGGDNQPQHF. CDR3 DNA: TGCGCCAGCAGCTCGGGGGGTGACAATCAGCCCCAGCATTTT.

The chain employs TRBV2 and TRBJ2-3; D ambiguous. The CDR3 extends over 16 amino acids. The V end was cut by 1 base, the J end by 1 base, with 12 bases between. Germline CDR1 is SNHLY and CDR2 is FYNNEI. The CDR3 DNA reads as TGTGCCAGCAGTGAAGGGGTTAGCTCGGGCACAGATACGCAGTATTTT. This codes for CASSEGVSSGTDTQYF.

This clone was detected once. The chain recombines TRBV6-5 with TRBJ1-2, with 9 bases lining up with TRBD1. This CDR3 has 16 residues. CDR1 and CDR2 from the germline V gene are MNHEY and SVGAGI. Unmatched junction bases numbered 6, after V lost 2 bases and J lost 2 bases. The CDR3 protein is CASSYPLGQGNYGYTF. The CDR3 DNA reads as TGTGCCAGCAGTTACCCCCTAGGACAGGGGAACTATGGCTACACCTTC.

V and J are TRBV6-5 and TRBJ2-3; 9 positions agree with TRBD2. The CDR3 has 15 amino acids. J lost 1 base, V lost 5 bases, and 4 bases had no gene match. CDR1 is MNHEY and CDR2 is SVGAGI in the germline V gene. The CDR3, as DNA: TGTGCCAGCAGTCAGAGGACTAGCGGCACAGATACGCAGTATTTT. It codes for CASSQRTSGTDTQYF.

This clone has at least ten counts. This chain joins TRBV11-2 and TRBJ1-6; D possibly corresponds to TRBD1 (5 bases). Germline V gene lookup returns CDR1 SGHAT and CDR2 FQNNGV. The CDR3 covers 16 residues. The V end was cut by 5 bases, the J end by 8 bases, with 19 bases between. DNA of the CDR3: TGTGCCAGCAGCCCCAGGCGGGACCCCTCGTATTCACCCCTCCACTTT. It is translated as CASSPRRDPSYSPLHF.

The chain recombines TRBV5-1 with TRBJ1-4; D unresolved. The CDR3 runs to 15 residues. The V gene lost 4 bases and the J gene lost 5 bases, with 15 bases spanning the gap. Germline-derived CDR1 and CDR2 are SGHRS and YFSETQ. The CDR3: CASSPGVGTNEKLFF. CDR3 bases: TGCGCCAGCAGCCCGGGAGTAGGTACAAATGAAAAACTGTTTTTT.

This chain links TRBV27 with TRBJ2-3, with D uncertain. This CDR3 region has 14 residues. The germline V gene encodes CDR1 MNHEY and CDR2 SMNVEV (reference sequence). Trimming pared 4 bases from V and 4 bases from J, leaving 12 bases between. The CDR3, as DNA: TGTGCCAGCAGTTCCCTAGGTAGCCCAGATACGCAGTATTTT. It encodes CASSSLGSPDTQYF.

The chain recombines TRBV5-1 with TRBJ1-1, with 9 bases fitting TRBD1. This CDR3 has 15 residues. Trimming took 4 bases from V and 1 from J; bases not matched to a gene: 5. Germline V gene sequence: CDR1 SGHRS, CDR2 YFSETQ. The CDR3 loop is CASSPGTGPNTEAFF. CDR3 nucleotide sequence: TGCGCCAGCAGCCCAGGGACAGGGCCGAACACTGAAGCTTTCTTT.